A single sample gave rise to the 2 T cell receptor beta chains below, sequenced in a study of cytomegalovirus exposure and HLA in healthy donors. Primers included in the PCR were 60 Vbeta and 13 Jbeta primers. Only in-frame clones appear in the TCRdb table, and some are missing; sequencing was by immunoSEQ multiplex PCR. The profile shows around 200,000 clones, over 65% of them singletons. Material: PBMCs. These receptors were taken from a man between 35 and 55 years old in good health and CMV-seronegative.

The chain has TRBV7-6 and TRBJ1-4, with 8 positions matching TRBD1. The CDR3 extends over 15 amino acids. Looked up from germline, CDR1 is SGHVS and CDR2 is FNYEAQ. V shed 5 bases, J shed 8 bases, and the junction held 10 bases outside the gene matches. CDR3 coding DNA: TGTGCCAGCAGCGGACCAGGGGGCGACAGGGAAAAACTGTTTTTT. This translates into CASSGPGGDREKLFF.

V is TRBV2 and J is TRBJ1-2; TRBD1 might be the D (6 bases). Looked up from germline, CDR1 is SNHLY and CDR2 is FYNNEI. The CDR3 spans 14 residues. V was clipped by 4 bases and J by 4 bases, with 13 bases between them. CDR3 residues: CASSGRTAVYGYTF. In DNA, the CDR3 is TGTGCCAGCAGTGGCCGGACAGCAGTCTATGGCTACACCTTC.